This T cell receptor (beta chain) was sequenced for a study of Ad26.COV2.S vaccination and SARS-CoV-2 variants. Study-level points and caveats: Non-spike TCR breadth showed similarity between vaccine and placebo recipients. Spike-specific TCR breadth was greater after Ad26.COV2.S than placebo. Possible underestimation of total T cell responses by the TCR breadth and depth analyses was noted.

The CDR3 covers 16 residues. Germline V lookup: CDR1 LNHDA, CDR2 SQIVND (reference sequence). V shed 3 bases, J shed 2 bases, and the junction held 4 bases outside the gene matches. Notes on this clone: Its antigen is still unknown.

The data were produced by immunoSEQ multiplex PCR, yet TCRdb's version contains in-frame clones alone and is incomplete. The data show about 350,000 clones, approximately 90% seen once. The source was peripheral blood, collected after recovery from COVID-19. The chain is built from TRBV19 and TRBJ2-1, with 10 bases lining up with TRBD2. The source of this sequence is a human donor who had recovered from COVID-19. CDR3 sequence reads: CASSIDLAGAYNEQFF. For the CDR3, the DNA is TGTGCCAGTAGTATTGACCTAGCGGGGGCCTACAATGAGCAGTTCTTC.